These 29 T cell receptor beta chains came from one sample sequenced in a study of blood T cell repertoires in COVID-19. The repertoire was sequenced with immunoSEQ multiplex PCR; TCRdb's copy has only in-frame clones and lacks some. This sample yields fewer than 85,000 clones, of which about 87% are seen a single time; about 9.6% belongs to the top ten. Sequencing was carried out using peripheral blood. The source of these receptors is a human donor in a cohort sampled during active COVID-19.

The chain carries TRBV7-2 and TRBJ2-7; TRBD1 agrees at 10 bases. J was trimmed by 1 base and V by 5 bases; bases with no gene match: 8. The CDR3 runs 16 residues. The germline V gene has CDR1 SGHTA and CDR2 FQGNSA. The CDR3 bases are TGTGCCAGCAGCCAATCGCCGGGACAGGGGTCCTACGAGCAGTACTTC. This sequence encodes CASSQSPGQGSYEQYF. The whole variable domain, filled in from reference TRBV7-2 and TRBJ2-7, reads GAGVSQSPSNKVTEKGKDVELRCDPISGHTALYWYRQSLGQGLEFLIYFQGNSAPDKSGLPSDRFSAERTGGSVSTLTIQRTQQEDSAVYLCASSQSPGQGSYEQYFGPGTRLTVT.

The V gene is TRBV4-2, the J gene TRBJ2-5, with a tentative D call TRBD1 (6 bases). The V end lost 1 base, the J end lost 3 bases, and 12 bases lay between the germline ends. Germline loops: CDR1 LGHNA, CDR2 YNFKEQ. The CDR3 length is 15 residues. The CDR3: CASSQGVGAEETQYF. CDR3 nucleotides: TGTGCCAGCAGCCAAGGTGTGGGGGCTGAAGAGACCCAGTACTTC.

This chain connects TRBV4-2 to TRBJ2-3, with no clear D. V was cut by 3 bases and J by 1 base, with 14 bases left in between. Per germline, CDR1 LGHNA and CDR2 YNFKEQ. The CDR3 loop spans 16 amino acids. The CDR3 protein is CASSHQFGPGTDTQYF. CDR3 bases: TGTGCCAGCAGCCATCAGTTTGGGCCCGGCACAGATACGCAGTATTTT.

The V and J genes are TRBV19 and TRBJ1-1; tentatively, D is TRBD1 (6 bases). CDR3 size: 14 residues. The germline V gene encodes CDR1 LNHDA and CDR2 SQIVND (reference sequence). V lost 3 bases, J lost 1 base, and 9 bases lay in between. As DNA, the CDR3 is TGTGCCAGTAGTATCCAGGGGTGGAACACTGAAGCTTTCTTT. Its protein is CASSIQGWNTEAFF.

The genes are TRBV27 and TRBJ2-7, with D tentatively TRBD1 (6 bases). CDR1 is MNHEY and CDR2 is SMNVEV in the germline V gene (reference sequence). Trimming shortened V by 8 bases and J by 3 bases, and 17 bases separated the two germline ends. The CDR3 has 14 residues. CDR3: CASGGAGQNYEQYF. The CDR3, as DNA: TGTGCCAGCGGGGGTGCAGGACAGAACTACGAGCAGTACTTC.

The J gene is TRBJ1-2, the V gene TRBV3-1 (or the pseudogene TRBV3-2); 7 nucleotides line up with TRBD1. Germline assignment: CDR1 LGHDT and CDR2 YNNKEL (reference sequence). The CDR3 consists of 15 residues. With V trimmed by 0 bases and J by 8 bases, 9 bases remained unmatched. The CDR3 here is CASSQDFTGAWGYTF. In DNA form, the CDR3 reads TGTGCCAGCAGCCAAGATTTTACAGGGGCTTGGGGCTACACCTTC.

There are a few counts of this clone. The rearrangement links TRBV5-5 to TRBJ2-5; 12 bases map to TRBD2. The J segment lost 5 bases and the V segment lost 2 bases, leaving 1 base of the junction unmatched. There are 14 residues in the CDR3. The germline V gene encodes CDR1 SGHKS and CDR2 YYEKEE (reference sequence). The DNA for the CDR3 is TGTGCCAGCAGCTTCCTAGCGGGAGGGGAGACCCAGTACTTC. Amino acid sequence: CASSFLAGGETQYF.

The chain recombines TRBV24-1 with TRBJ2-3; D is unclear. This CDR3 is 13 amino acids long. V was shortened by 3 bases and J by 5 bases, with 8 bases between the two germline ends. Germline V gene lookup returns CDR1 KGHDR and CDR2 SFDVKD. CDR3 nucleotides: TGTGCCACCAGTGATCCTCTTTTAGATACGCAGTATTTT. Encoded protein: CATSDPLLDTQYF.

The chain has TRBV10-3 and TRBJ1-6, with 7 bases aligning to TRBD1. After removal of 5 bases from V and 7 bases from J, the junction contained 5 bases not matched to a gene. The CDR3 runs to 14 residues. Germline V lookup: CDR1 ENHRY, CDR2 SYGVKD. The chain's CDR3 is CAISQGQPNSPLHF. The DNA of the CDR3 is TGTGCCATCAGTCAGGGACAGCCCAATTCACCCCTCCACTTT.

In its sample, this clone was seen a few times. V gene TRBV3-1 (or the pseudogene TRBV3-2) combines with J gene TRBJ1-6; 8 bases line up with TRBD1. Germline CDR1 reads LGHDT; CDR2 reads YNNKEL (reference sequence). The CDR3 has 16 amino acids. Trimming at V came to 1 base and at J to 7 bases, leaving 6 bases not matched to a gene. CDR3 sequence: CASSQVTTGGNSPLHF. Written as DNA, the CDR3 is TGTGCCAGCAGCCAAGTAACAACAGGGGGAAATTCACCCCTCCACTTT.

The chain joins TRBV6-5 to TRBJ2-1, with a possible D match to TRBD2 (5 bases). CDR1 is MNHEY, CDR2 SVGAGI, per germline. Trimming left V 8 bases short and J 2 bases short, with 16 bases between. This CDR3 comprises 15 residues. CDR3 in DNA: TGTGCCAGCGGGGTGACCGCCGGGGCCTACAATGAGCAGTTCTTC. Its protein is CASGVTAGAYNEQFF.

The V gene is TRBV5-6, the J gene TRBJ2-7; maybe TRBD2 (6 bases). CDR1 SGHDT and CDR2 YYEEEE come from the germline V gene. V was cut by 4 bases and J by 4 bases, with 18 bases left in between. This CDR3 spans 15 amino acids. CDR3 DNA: TGTGCCAGCAGCCCCGCCGCGGGGAACGGATACGAGCAGTACTTC. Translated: CASSPAAGNGYEQYF.

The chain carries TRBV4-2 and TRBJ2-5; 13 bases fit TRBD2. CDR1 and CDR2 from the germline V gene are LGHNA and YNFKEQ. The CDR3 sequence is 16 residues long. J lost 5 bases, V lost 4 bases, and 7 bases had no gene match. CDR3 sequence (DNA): TGTGCCAGCAGCCCCCGGACTAGCGGGGGAGAGGAGACCCAGTACTTC. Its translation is CASSPRTSGGEETQYF.

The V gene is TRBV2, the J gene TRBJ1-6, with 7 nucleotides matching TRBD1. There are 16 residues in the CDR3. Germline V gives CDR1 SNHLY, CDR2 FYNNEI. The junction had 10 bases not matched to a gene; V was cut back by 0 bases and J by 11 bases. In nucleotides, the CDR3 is TGTGCCAGCAGTGAAGCAGTGGACAGGCCGAGTGCACCCCTCCACTTT. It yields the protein CASSEAVDRPSAPLHF.

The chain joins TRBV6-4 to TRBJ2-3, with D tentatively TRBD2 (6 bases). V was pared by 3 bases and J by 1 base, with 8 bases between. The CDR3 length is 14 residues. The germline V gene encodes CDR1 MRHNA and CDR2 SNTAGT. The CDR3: CASSEGGGTDTQYF. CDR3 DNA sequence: TGTGCCAGCAGTGAGGGCGGGGGCACAGATACGCAGTATTTT.

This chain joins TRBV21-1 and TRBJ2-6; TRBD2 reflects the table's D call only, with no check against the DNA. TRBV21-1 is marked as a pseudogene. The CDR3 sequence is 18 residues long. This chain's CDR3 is CASSSSGDLSSGANVLTF. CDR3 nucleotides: TGTGCCAGCAGCAGTAGCGGGGACCTGAGCTCTGGGGCCAACGTCCTGACTTTC.

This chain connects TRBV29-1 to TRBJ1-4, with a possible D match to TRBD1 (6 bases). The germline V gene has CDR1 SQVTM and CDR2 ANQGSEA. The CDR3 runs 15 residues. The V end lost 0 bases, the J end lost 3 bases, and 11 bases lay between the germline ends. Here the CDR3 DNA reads TGCAGCGTTGAAGATGGCACAGGGTCTAATGAAAAACTGTTTTTT. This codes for CSVEDGTGSNEKLFF.

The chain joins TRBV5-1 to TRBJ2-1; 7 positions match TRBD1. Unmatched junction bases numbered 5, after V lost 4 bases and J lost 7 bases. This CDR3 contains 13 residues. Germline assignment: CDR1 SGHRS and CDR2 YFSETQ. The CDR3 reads CASSQGTANEQFF. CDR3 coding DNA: TGCGCCAGCAGCCAAGGGACAGCTAATGAGCAGTTCTTC.

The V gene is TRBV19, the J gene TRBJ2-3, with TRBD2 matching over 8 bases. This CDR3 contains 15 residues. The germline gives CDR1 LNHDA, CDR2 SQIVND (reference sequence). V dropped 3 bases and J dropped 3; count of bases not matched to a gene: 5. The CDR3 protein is CASSISSGTTDTQYF. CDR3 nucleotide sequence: TGTGCCAGTAGTATTAGTAGCGGGACAACAGATACGCAGTATTTT.

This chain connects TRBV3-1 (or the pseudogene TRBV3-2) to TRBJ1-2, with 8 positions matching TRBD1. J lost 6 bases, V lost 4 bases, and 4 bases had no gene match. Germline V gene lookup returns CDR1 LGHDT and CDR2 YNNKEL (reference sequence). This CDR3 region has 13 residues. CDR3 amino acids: CASSPGQVDGYTF. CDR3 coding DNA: TGTGCCAGCAGCCCGGGACAGGTCGATGGCTACACCTTC.

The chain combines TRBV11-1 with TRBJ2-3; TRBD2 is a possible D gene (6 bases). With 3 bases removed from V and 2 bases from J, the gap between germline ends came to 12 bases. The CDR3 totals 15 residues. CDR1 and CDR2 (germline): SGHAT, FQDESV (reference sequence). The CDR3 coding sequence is TGTGCCAGCAGCTTTGCGGGATATATCACAGATACGCAGTATTTT. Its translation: CASSFAGYITDTQYF.

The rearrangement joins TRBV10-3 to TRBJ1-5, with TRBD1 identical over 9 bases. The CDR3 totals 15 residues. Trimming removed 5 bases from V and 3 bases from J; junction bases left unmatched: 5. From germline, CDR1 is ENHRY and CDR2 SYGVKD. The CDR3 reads CAISPGQGLNQPQHF. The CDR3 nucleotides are TGTGCCATCAGTCCGGGACAGGGCCTCAATCAGCCCCAGCATTTT.

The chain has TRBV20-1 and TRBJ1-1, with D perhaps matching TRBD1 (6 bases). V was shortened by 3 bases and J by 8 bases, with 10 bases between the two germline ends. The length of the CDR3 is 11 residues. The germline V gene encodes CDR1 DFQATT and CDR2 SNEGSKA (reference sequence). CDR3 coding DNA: TGCAGTGCTAGCCGGACAGTCGAAGCTTTCTTT. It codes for CSASRTVEAFF.

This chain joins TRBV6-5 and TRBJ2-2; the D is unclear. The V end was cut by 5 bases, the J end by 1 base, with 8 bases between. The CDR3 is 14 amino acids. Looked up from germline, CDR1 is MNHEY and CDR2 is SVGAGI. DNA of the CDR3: TGTGCCAGCAGTATCAGAAGGAACACCGGGGAGCTGTTTTTT. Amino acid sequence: CASSIRRNTGELFF.

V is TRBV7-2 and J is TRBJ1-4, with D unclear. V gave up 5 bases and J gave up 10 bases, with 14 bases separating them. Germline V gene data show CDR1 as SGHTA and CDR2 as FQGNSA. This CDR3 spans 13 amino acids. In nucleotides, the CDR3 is TGTGCCAGCAGCCCTGATGTGGGAGCAAAACTGTTTTTT. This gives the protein CASSPDVGAKLFF.

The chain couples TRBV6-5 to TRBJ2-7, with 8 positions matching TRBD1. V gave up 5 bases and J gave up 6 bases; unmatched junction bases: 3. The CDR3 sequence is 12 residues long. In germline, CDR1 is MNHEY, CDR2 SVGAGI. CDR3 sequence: CASSRTGPEQYF. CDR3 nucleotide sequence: TGTGCCAGCAGTCGGACAGGGCCCGAGCAGTACTTC.

CDR3 loop: CASSGQLNTGELFF. The CDR3 DNA reads as TGTGCCAGCAGCGGACAGCTGAACACCGGGGAGCTGTTTTTT. The chain is built from TRBV3-1 (or the pseudogene TRBV3-2) and TRBJ2-2, with a possible D match to TRBD1 (6 bases). Germline V gives CDR1 LGHDT, CDR2 YNNKEL (reference sequence). The V end was cut by 5 bases, the J end by 1 base, with 8 bases between. This CDR3 contains 14 residues.

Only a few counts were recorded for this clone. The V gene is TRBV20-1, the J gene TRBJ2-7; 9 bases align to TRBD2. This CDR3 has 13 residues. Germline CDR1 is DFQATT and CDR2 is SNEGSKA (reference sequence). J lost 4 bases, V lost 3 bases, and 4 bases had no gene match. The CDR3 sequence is CSASSSGGYEQYF. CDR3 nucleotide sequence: TGCAGTGCTAGTTCGAGCGGGGGGTACGAGCAGTACTTC.

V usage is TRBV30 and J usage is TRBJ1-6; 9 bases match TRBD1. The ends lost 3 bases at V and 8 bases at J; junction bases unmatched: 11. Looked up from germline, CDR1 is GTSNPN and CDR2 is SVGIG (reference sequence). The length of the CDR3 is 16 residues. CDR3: CAWRGSVGTGYSPLHF. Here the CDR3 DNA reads TGTGCCTGGAGGGGTTCCGTTGGGACAGGGTATTCACCCCTCCACTTT.